One and the same sample provided the 30 T cell receptor beta chains below, sequenced in a study of shared clonotypes between healthy human individuals. Cells designated naive CD8 were CD45RO-negative and were positively selected for CCR7, with terminally differentiated effector memory CD45RA+ cells excluded. The assay was immunoSEQ multiplex PCR, and TCRdb's table has in-frame clones only and misses some. The data hold some 1,900,000 clones, with about 95% observed a single time. The specimen was naive CD8+ T cells sorted from blood. The origin of the receptors is a man aged 18 to 30 in good health.

The rearrangement joins TRBV9 to TRBJ2-2; D is possibly TRBD2 (6 bases). The CDR3 is 14 residues long. V gave up 0 bases and J gave up 7 bases, with 10 bases separating them. CDR1 SGDLS and CDR2 YYNGEE come from the germline V gene. DNA for the CDR3: TGTGCCAGCAGCGTAGGGAATAGCGGCGGGGAGCTGTTTTTT. Translating it yields CASSVGNSGGELFF.

The CDR3 region has the DNA TGTGCCTGGAGTTTTAGGCTTGAAGCTTTCTTT. Its translation: CAWSFRLEAFF. The chain combines TRBV30 with TRBJ1-1; D is unclear. This CDR3 is 11 amino acids long. The V gene lost 2 bases and the J gene lost 7 bases, with 8 bases spanning the gap. Germline V gives CDR1 GTSNPN, CDR2 SVGIG (reference sequence). The variable domain in full, with the rest retrieved from reference TRBV30 and TRBJ1-1, is SQTIHQWPATLVQPVGSPLSLECTVEGTSNPNLYWYRQAAGRGLQLLFYSVGIGQISSEVPQNLSASRPQDRQFILSSKKLLLSDSGFYLCAWSFRLEAFFGQGTRLTVV.

The rearrangement uses TRBV2 and TRBJ2-3; TRBD2 agrees at 12 bases. The CDR3 sequence is 16 residues long. From germline, CDR1 is SNHLY and CDR2 FYNNEI. Trimming cost V 8 bases and J 2 bases; bases outside gene matches: 8. CDR3 in amino acids: CASAGLAGTNTDTQYF. The CDR3 DNA reads TGTGCCAGCGCCGGACTAGCGGGAACAAACACAGATACGCAGTATTTT.

About this clone itself: Other DNA sequences in this sample translate to the same CDR3. The CDR3 nucleotides read TGTGCCAGCAGTTTACTGGAGCCGCGGGGCTCCTACGAGCAGTACTTC. Protein sequence: CASSLLEPRGSYEQYF. This chain joins TRBV27 and TRBJ2-7; possible D gene TRBD2, 6 bases. Germline CDR1 and CDR2: MNHEY and SMNVEV (reference sequence). Trimming shortened V by 2 bases and J by 0 bases, and 14 bases separated the two germline ends. The CDR3 consists of 16 residues.

V gene TRBV4-2 combines with J gene TRBJ2-7; 9 nucleotides agree with TRBD2. The germline V gene encodes CDR1 LGHNA and CDR2 YNFKEQ. V dropped 6 bases and J dropped 10; count of bases not matched to a gene: 10. The CDR3 is 13 residues long. The DNA for the CDR3 is TGTGCCAGCAGGGAAAGCGGCGGGGGGGAACAGTACTTC. This sequence encodes CASRESGGGEQYF.

The chain carries TRBV28 and TRBJ2-7; tentatively, D is TRBD2 (5 bases). This CDR3 spans 13 amino acids. The V gene lost 7 bases and the J gene lost 7 bases, with 17 bases spanning the gap. The germline gives CDR1 MDHEN, CDR2 SYDVKM. CDR3 residues: CASTEGWSGEQYF. CDR3 coding DNA: TGTGCCAGCACCGAGGGCTGGTCGGGAGAGCAGTACTTC. Using reference TRBV28 and TRBJ2-7 for the parts outside the CDR3, the full variable domain is DVKVTQSSRYLVKRTGEKVFLECVQDMDHENMFWYRQDPGLGLRLIYFSYDVKMKEKGDIPEGYSVSREKKERFSLILESASTNQTSMYLCASTEGWSGEQYFGPGTRLTVT.

The chain is built from TRBV27 and TRBJ1-2; no definite D call. The CDR3 is 15 amino acids. Trimming left V 1 base short and J 4 bases short, with 13 bases between. Germline V gene data show CDR1 as MNHEY and CDR2 as SMNVEV (reference sequence). The CDR3 loop reads CASSLWEGSGYGYTF. The DNA of the CDR3 is TGTGCCAGCAGTTTATGGGAGGGTTCAGGCTATGGCTACACCTTC.

This rearrangement joins TRBV13 to TRBJ1-1; D gene uncertain. CDR1 is PRHDT and CDR2 is FYEKMQ in the germline V gene (reference sequence). Trimming removed 5 bases from V and 7 bases from J, with 11 bases in between. The CDR3 covers 12 residues. In DNA form, the CDR3 reads TGTGCCAGCAGCCGAGGGATGGGTGAAGCTTTCTTT. Translating gives CASSRGMGEAFF.

The rearrangement links TRBV9 to TRBJ2-3; 12 nucleotides line up with TRBD2. Germline lookup yields CDR1 SGDLS and CDR2 YYNGEE. V was pared by 0 bases and J by 2 bases, with 4 bases of the junction left unmatched. This CDR3 contains 17 residues. Written as DNA, the CDR3 is TGTGCCAGCAGCGTAGGGGCTAGCGGGGGGGCCACAGATACGCAGTATTTT. This gives the protein CASSVGASGGATDTQYF.

This sequence joins TRBV6-5 and TRBJ2-7; possibly TRBD1 for D (5 bases). The CDR3 spans 13 residues. Germline V CDR1 and CDR2: MNHEY, SVGAGI. V was pared by 6 bases and J by 2 bases, with 11 bases between. Here the CDR3 reads CASSPRDTYEQYF. CDR3 DNA sequence: TGTGCCAGCAGCCCCAGGGATACCTACGAGCAGTACTTC.

For the CDR3, the DNA is TGTGCCGGGGCAGGAGGGGACACCATATATTTT. Translating gives CAGAGGDTIYF. The chain combines TRBV6-6 with TRBJ1-3; D perhaps matches TRBD1 (5 bases). CDR1 is MNHNY, CDR2 SVGAGI, per germline (reference sequence). The CDR3 is made up of 11 amino acids. V was pared by 11 bases and J by 8 bases, with 13 bases between.

The chain couples TRBV9 to TRBJ1-1, with D perhaps TRBD1 (6 bases). Germline V gene lookup returns CDR1 SGDLS and CDR2 YYNGEE. Between the trimmed V and J ends, which lost 6 bases and 0 bases, there was a span of 12 bases. The CDR3 spans 14 residues. The CDR3 loop is CASTPGGMNTEAFF. CDR3 nucleotide sequence: TGTGCCAGCACCCCTGGGGGCATGAACACTGAAGCTTTCTTT.

The chain joins TRBV7-6 to TRBJ2-2; the D gene is possibly TRBD2 (6 bases). Trimming stripped 1 base from V and 2 bases from J, with 14 bases between. The CDR3 is 17 amino acids. Germline CDR1 is SGHVS and CDR2 is FNYEAQ. CDR3: CASSLEMWRGNTGELFF. The CDR3 bases are TGTGCCAGCAGCTTAGAAATGTGGAGGGGCAACACCGGGGAGCTGTTTTTT.

The chain is built from TRBV7-9 and TRBJ1-2; D uncertain. With 0 bases removed from V and 0 bases from J, the gap between germline ends came to 11 bases. Germline CDR1 SEHNR, CDR2 FQNEAQ (reference sequence). The CDR3 extends over 16 amino acids. The CDR3 DNA reads as TGTGCCAGCAGCTTAGCAGTTCCAGAGACTAACTATGGCTACACCTTC. Its translation: CASSLAVPETNYGYTF.

A few counts support this clone. At one boundary the junction diverges from the germline segment, which might be a read error. The chain carries TRBV5-4 and TRBJ1-2; a possible D gene is TRBD1 (5 bases). CDR3 length: 12 amino acids. Germline values: CDR1 SGHNT, CDR2 YYREEE (reference sequence). The CDR3 is CASSWGESAAFF. The CDR3 nucleotides are TGTGCCAGCAGCTGGGGGGAGTCCGCTGCTTTCTTC.

A remark on this clone: Other DNA sequences in this specimen translate into the identical CDR3. The chain has TRBV20-1 and TRBJ1-1; tentatively, D is TRBD1 (6 bases). Trimming removed 3 bases from V and 6 bases from J, with 8 bases in between. Germline loops: CDR1 DFQATT, CDR2 SNEGSKA (reference sequence). This CDR3 has 11 residues. The CDR3 sequence is CSASGGPEAFF. The CDR3 DNA follows: TGCAGTGCTAGTGGGGGCCCTGAAGCTTTCTTT.

This rearrangement joins TRBV9 to TRBJ2-5; D may be TRBD2 (6 bases). The ends were cut back, 0 bases at V and 5 bases at J, with 14 bases in the middle. Germline V CDR1 and CDR2: SGDLS, YYNGEE. This CDR3 is built from 15 residues. CDR3 nucleotide sequence: TGTGCCAGCAGCGTAGGGACTAATGGGGACGAGACCCAGTACTTC. Protein product: CASSVGTNGDETQYF.

The V gene is TRBV9, the J gene TRBJ1-1, with D perhaps TRBD1 (6 bases). Looked up from germline, CDR1 is SGDLS and CDR2 is YYNGEE. The V end was cut by 4 bases, the J end by 4 bases, with 14 bases between. There are 14 residues in the CDR3. Written as DNA, the CDR3 is TGTGCCAGCAGCATCTACAGGGATGGCACTGAAGCTTTCTTT. It is translated as CASSIYRDGTEAFF.

In regard to this clone: Different DNA sequences within this sample yield the same CDR3. This sequence joins TRBV13 and TRBJ1-2, with no clear D. CDR3 length equals 14 residues. Germline V gene sequence: CDR1 PRHDT, CDR2 FYEKMQ (reference sequence). The ends were cut back, 0 bases at V and 0 bases at J, with 5 bases in the middle. CDR3 protein: CASSLGRANYGYTF. As DNA, the CDR3 is TGTGCCAGCAGCTTAGGCAGAGCTAACTATGGCTACACCTTC. The complete variable domain, with remaining parts taken from reference TRBV13 and TRBJ1-2, reads AAGVIQSPRHLIKEKRETATLKCYPIPRHDTVYWYQQGPGQDPQFLISFYEKMQSDKGSIPDRFSAQQFSDYHSELNMSSLELGDSALYFCASSLGRANYGYTFGSGTRLTVV.

The chain uses TRBV28 and TRBJ2-5, with D unresolved. CDR3 length: 15 amino acids. V dropped 5 bases and J dropped 5 bases, with 18 bases sitting between them. CDR1 MDHEN and CDR2 SYDVKM come from the germline V gene. Here the CDR3 DNA reads TGTGCCAGCAGTATGATTAGACTTTCCGGGGAGACCCAGTACTTC. Translation: CASSMIRLSGETQYF.

The chain recombines TRBV27 with TRBJ1-2, with TRBD1 as a possible D gene (5 bases). This CDR3 region has 14 residues. Germline CDR1 MNHEY, CDR2 SMNVEV (reference sequence). With 8 bases removed from V and 4 bases from J, the gap between germline ends came to 17 bases. CDR3: CASGTSGGPYGYTF. The DNA for the CDR3 is TGTGCCAGCGGGACCAGCGGGGGACCCTATGGCTACACCTTC.

This chain joins TRBV27 and TRBJ1-5, with unresolved D. V was trimmed by 3 bases and J by 1 base, leaving 19 bases between them. Germline V gene data show CDR1 as MNHEY and CDR2 as SMNVEV (reference sequence). CDR3 size: 18 residues. CDR3 residues: CASSFRLPLGWSNQPQHF. For the CDR3, the DNA is TGTGCCAGCAGTTTCCGACTTCCCCTTGGGTGGAGCAATCAGCCCCAGCATTTT.

This clone was counted a single time. This chain joins TRBV28 and TRBJ2-7; 9 positions match TRBD2. Germline lookup yields CDR1 MDHEN and CDR2 SYDVKM. The CDR3 is 15 residues long. V shed 5 bases and J 4 bases; nucleotides not matched to a gene: 9. The CDR3 loop is CASSPRASGVYEQYF. The DNA of the CDR3 is TGTGCCAGCAGTCCGAGGGCTAGCGGGGTGTACGAGCAGTACTTC.

Regarding this clone: Distinct nucleotide sequences in the sample also encode this CDR3. The rearrangement uses TRBV5-1 and TRBJ2-6; D is undetermined. The CDR3 is 13 residues long. Trimming shortened V by 1 base and J by 4 bases, and 3 bases separated the two germline ends. Germline-derived CDR1 and CDR2 are SGHRS and YFSETQ. This CDR3 reads CASSLSGANVLTF. DNA of the CDR3: TGCGCCAGCAGCTTGAGCGGGGCCAACGTCCTGACTTTC.

The chain uses TRBV9 and TRBJ1-2; D unresolved. This CDR3 is built from 15 residues. Germline assignment: CDR1 SGDLS and CDR2 YYNGEE. The V and J ends lost 0 bases and 5 bases respectively, with 14 bases between them. CDR3: CASSVGVFEGYGYTF. The CDR3 coding sequence is TGTGCCAGCAGCGTAGGGGTCTTTGAGGGTTATGGCTACACCTTC.

The gene calls are TRBV7-9 and TRBJ2-7; TRBD1 might be the D (5 bases). The CDR3 runs 14 residues. CDR1 is SEHNR and CDR2 is FQNEAQ in the germline V gene (reference sequence). Trimming removed 0 bases at V and 5 bases at J, with 11 bases between. This CDR3 reads CASSLAIGVDEQYF. CDR3 coding DNA: TGTGCCAGCAGCTTAGCTATAGGGGTAGACGAGCAGTACTTC.

The rearrangement links TRBV30 to TRBJ1-2; D is perhaps TRBD1 (5 bases). CDR3 length: 16 amino acids. V was cut by 5 bases and J by 0 bases, with 19 bases left in between. Germline CDR1 GTSNPN, CDR2 SVGIG (reference sequence). Written as DNA, the CDR3 is TGTGCCTGGGAGCCCATAAAGGGGCTAGCTAACTATGGCTACACCTTC. It specifies CAWEPIKGLANYGYTF.

The rearrangement links TRBV2 to TRBJ1-6; the match to TRBD1 covers 9 bases. Germline V gene sequence: CDR1 SNHLY, CDR2 FYNNEI. CDR3 length: 15 residues. Unmatched junction bases numbered 8, after V lost 4 bases and J lost 10 bases. The CDR3 nucleotides read TGTGCCAGCAGTGCCAGACAGGGGGAGGACTCACCCCTCCACTTT. Its translation: CASSARQGEDSPLHF.

Note on this clone: The same CDR3 can be traced to other DNA sequences in this sample. This chain links TRBV29-1 with TRBJ2-7; D may be TRBD1 (5 bases). CDR1 is SQVTM and CDR2 is ANQGSEA in the germline V gene. The V end lost 3 bases, the J end lost 6 bases, and 9 bases lay between the germline ends. CDR3 length: 11 amino acids. CDR3 coding DNA: TGCAGCGTTGATAGGGGTGGCGAGCAGTACTTC. Its translation: CSVDRGGEQYF.

CDR3 sequence (DNA): TGTGCCAGCAGCTTCGTGCCGGGACAGGGGGCGGATGGCTACACCTTC. This sequence encodes CASSFVPGQGADGYTF. This chain joins TRBV7-6 and TRBJ1-2, with 12 bases lining up with TRBD1. The CDR3 spans 16 residues. Germline lookup yields CDR1 SGHVS and CDR2 FNYEAQ. The V and J ends lost 3 bases and 6 bases, in that order; junction bases with no gene match: 8.